This TCR beta chain was recorded in a study of T cells after yellow fever vaccination. The CDR3 runs 18 residues. The V and J ends lost 3 bases and 1 base respectively, with 19 bases between them. Germline CDR1 and CDR2: SEHNR and FQNEAQ (reference sequence). TCRdb processed the 5' RACE reads anew with MiXCR; each CDR3 protein has one entry. Of about 550,000 distinct CDR3 sequences listed, roughly 19% are singletons. The receptor comes from a young man who received the YFV17D yellow fever vaccine. The sequences come from PBMCs, collected 15 days after the yellow fever booster vaccination. This rearrangement joins TRBV7-9 to TRBJ2-4; possible D gene TRBD1, 6 bases. The CDR3 region is CASSFGIQGRGAKNIQYF. CDR3 nucleotides: TGTGCCAGCAGCTTTGGTATCCAGGGGAGAGGGGCCAAAAACATTCAGTACTTC.